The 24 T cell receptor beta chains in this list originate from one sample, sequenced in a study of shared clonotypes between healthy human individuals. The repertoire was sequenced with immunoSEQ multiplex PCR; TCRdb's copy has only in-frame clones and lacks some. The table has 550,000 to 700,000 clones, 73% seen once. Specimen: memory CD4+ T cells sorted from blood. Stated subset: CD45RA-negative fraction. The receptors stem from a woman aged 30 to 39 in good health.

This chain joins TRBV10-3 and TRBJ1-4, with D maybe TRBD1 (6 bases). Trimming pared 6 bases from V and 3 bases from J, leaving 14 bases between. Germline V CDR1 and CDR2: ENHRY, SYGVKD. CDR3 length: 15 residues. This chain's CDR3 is CAISRGASSNEKLFF. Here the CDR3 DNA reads TGTGCCATCAGCCGGGGGGCTAGCTCTAATGAAAAACTGTTTTTT.

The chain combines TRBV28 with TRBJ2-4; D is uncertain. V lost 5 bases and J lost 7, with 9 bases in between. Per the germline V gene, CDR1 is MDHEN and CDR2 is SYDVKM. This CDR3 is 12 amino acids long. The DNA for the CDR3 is TGTGCCAGCAGTCCCGTTCTGAACATTCAGTACTTC. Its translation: CASSPVLNIQYF.

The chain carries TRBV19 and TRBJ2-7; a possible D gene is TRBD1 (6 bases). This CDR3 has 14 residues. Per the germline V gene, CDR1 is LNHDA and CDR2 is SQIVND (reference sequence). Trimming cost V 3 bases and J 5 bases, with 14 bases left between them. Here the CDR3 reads CASSINRAFNEQYF. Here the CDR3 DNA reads TGTGCCAGTAGTATCAACAGGGCTTTCAACGAGCAGTACTTC.

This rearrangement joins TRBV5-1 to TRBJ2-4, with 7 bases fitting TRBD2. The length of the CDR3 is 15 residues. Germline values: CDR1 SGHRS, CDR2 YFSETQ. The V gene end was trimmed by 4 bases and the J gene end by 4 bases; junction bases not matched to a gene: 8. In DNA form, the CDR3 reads TGCGCCAGCAGCCCCGCGGGTAGCGGGAAAAACATTCAGTACTTC. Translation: CASSPAGSGKNIQYF.

CDR3 region: CAISGQDSGNTIYF. As DNA, the CDR3 is TGTGCCATTTCGGGACAGGACTCTGGAAACACCATATATTTT. The gene calls are TRBV6-1 and TRBJ1-3; 8 bases line up with TRBD1. Germline loops: CDR1 MNHNS, CDR2 SASEGT. J lost 0 bases, V lost 10 bases, and 5 bases had no gene match. The CDR3 length is 14 residues.

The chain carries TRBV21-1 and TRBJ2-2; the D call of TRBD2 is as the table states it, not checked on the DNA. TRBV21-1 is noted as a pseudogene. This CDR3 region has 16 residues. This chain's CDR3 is CASSKSVWEWTGELFF. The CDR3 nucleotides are TGTGCCAGCAGCAAAAGTGTATGGGAGTGGACCGGGGAGCTGTTTTTT.

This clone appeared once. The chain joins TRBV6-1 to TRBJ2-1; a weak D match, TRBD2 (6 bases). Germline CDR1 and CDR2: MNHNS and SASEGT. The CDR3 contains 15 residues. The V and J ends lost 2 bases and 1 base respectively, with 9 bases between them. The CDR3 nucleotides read TGTGCCAGCAGTGAACTAGCGCAGTCCTACAATGAGCAGTTCTTC. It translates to CASSELAQSYNEQFF.

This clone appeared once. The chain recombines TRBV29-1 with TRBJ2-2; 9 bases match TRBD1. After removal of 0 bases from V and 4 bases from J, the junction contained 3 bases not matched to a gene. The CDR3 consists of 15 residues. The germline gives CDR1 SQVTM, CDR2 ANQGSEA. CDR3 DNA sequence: TGCAGCGTTGAAGATGGGACAGGGCCCACCGGGGAGCTGTTTTTT. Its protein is CSVEDGTGPTGELFF.

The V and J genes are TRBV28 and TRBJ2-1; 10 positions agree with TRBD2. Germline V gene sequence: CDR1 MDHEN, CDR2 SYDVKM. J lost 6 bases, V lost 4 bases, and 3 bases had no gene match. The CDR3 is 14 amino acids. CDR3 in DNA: TGTGCCAGCAGTTCTAGCGGGAGAGTCAATGAGCAGTTCTTC. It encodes CASSSSGRVNEQFF.

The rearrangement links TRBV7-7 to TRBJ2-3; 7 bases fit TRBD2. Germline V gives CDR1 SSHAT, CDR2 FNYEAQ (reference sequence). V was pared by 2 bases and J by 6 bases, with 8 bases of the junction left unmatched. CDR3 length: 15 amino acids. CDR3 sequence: CASSLTLAAGDTQYF. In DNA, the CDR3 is TGTGCCAGCAGCTTAACTCTAGCGGCCGGCGATACGCAGTATTTT.

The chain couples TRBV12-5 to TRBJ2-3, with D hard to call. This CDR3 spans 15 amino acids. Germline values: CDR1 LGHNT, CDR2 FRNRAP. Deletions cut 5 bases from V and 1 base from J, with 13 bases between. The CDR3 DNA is TGTGCTAGTGGTCTCAACCCCGCAGGCACAGATACGCAGTATTTT. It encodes CASGLNPAGTDTQYF.

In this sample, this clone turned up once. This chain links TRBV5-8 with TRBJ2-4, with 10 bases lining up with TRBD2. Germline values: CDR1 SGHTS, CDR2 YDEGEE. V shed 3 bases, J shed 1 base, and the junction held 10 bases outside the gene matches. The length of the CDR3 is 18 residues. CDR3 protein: CASSSRASGSPAKNIQYF. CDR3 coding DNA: TGTGCCAGCAGCTCGCGGGCTAGCGGGAGTCCCGCCAAAAACATTCAGTACTTC.

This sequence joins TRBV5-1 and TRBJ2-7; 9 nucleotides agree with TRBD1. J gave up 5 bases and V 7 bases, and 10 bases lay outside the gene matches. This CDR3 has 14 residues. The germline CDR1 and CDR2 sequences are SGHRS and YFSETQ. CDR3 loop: CASAIGTGRNEQYF. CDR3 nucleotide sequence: TGCGCCAGCGCTATCGGGACAGGGAGAAACGAGCAGTACTTC.

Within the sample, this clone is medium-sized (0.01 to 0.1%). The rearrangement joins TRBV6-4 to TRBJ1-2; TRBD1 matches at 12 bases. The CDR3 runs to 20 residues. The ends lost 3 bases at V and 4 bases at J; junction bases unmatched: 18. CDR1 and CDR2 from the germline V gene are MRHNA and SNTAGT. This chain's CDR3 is CASSESPLRDRGPGTYGYTF. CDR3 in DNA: TGTGCCAGCAGTGAATCCCCTCTCCGGGACAGGGGGCCAGGAACCTATGGCTACACCTTC.

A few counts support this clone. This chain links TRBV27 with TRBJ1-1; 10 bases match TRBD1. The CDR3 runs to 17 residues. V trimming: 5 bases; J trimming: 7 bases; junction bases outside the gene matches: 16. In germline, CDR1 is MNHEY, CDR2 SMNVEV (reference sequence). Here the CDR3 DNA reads TGTGCCAGCAGTAAAGAAGTGACCGGGACAGGGGTGAATGAAGCTTTCTTT. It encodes CASSKEVTGTGVNEAFF.

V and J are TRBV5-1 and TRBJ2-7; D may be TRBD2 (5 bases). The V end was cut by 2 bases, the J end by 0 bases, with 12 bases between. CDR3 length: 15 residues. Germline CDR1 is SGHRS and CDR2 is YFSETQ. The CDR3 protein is CASSFLSGSSYEQYF. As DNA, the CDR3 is TGCGCCAGCAGCTTTTTAAGCGGTAGCTCCTACGAGCAGTACTTC.

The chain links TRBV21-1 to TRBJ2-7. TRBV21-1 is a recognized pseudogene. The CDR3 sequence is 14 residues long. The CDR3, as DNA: TGTGCCAGCACTCCAGTATGGAAATCCTACGAGCAGTACTTC. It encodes CASTPVWKSYEQYF.

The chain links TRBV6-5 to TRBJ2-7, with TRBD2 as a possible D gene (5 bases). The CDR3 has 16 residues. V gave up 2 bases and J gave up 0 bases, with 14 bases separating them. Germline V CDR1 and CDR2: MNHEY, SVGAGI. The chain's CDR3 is CASSYGSGPSSYEQYF. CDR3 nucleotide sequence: TGTGCCAGCAGTTACGGAAGCGGACCAAGCTCCTACGAGCAGTACTTC.

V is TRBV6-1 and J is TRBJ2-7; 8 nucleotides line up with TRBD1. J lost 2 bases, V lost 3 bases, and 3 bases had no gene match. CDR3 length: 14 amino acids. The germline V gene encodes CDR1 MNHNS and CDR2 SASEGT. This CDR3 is CASSELRGPYEQYF. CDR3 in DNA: TGTGCCAGCAGTGAGCTCAGGGGGCCCTACGAGCAGTACTTC.

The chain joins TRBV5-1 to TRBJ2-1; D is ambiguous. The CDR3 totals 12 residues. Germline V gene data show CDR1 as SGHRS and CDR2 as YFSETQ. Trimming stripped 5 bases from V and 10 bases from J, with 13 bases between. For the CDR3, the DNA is TGCGCCAGCAGACCTGAGACACACGAGCAGTTCTTC. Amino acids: CASRPETHEQFF.

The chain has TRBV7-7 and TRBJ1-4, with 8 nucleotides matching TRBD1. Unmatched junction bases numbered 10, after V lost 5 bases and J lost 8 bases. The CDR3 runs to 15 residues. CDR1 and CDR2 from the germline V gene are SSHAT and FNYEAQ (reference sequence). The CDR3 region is CASSPGQGLYEKLFF. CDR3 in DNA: TGTGCCAGCAGCCCTGGACAGGGCTTATACGAAAAACTGTTTTTT.

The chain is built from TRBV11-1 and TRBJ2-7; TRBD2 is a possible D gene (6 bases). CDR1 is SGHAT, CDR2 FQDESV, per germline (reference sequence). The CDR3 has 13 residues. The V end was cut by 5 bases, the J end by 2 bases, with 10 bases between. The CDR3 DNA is TGTGCCAGCAGCGCCGGGGGACCCTACGAGCAGTACTTC. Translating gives CASSAGGPYEQYF.

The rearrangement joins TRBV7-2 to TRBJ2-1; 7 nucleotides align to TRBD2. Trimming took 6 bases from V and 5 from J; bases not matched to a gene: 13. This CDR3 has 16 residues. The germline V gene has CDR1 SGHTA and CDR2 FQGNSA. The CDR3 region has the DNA TGTGCCAGCAGGCCTCCTCTAGCGGCATTACACAATGAGCAGTTCTTC. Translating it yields CASRPPLAALHNEQFF.

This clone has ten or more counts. CDR3 in amino acids: CAASAGQGETQYF. The CDR3 nucleotides read TGTGCCGCCTCGGCCGGGCAGGGAGAGACCCAGTACTTC. The chain recombines TRBV19 with TRBJ2-5; D perhaps matches TRBD1 (5 bases). This CDR3 contains 13 residues. Germline V CDR1 and CDR2: LNHDA, SQIVND (reference sequence). Trimming took 11 bases from V and 4 from J, leaving 17 bases between them. Together with reference TRBV19 and TRBJ2-5, the CDR3 gives the full variable domain: DGGITQSPKYLFRKEGQNVTLSCEQNLNHDAMYWYRQDPGQGLRLIYYSQIVNDFQKGDIAEGYSVSREKKESFPLTVTSAQKNPTAFYLCAASAGQGETQYFGPGTRLLVL.